This T cell receptor beta chain was found in a study of cytomegalovirus exposure and HLA in healthy donors. After removal of 5 bases from V and 6 bases from J, the junction contained 9 bases not matched to a gene. The CDR3 extends over 14 amino acids. The germline CDR1 and CDR2 sequences are MNHEY and SVGAGI. Vbeta (60) and Jbeta (13) primers were used in the PCR. Profiled with immunoSEQ multiplex PCR; TCRdb holds only in-frame clones, not every one. The repertoire holds 150,000 to 200,000 clones, with roughly two thirds as singletons. On this clone itself: Its antigen is unknown.

These donors counted as nominally healthy when sampled, but unrecorded immune exposures were likely. Study observations and caveats: It was assumed in the presence/absence analyses that sequencing depth was roughly uniform across donors.

Sequencing was done on a sample of PBMCs. This clonotype was obtained from a woman aged 40 to 55 in good health and CMV-seropositive. The chain carries TRBV6-5 and TRBJ1-1; 7 nucleotides match TRBD1. CDR3 bases: TGTGCCAGCAGTATTACAGGGGTCCGGCCTGAAGCTTTCTTT. This codes for CASSITGVRPEAFF.